The T cell receptor (beta chain) described here comes from a study of long-term antiretroviral therapy in people with HIV. Study background: Specimens dating back about a decade before the 2015 immediate-ART recommendation are the oldest included.

General observations from the study: Participants lacked recorded data on ART adherence, viral resistance or therapy changes. With ART, diversity went up but was still lower than in transplant donor controls.

Concerning this clone itself: What it binds is unknown.

CDR3 length: 13 residues. V lost 7 bases, J lost 3 bases, and 6 bases stayed unmatched. Germline V gene lookup returns CDR1 SGHRS and CDR2 YFSETQ. Sequencing used immunoSEQ v3.0 at survey level. The study targeted roughly 35,000-50,000 T-cell genomes per sample in sequencing. Method: immunoSEQ multiplex PCR; TCRdb's copy keeps in-frame clones and lacks some. The sample records 20,000 to 25,000 clones, around 85% being singletons. Sequenced material: unsorted PBMCs, taken roughly 4 years after starting antiretroviral therapy. The source of this sequence is a young man with HIV. V usage is TRBV5-1 and J usage is TRBJ1-2, with TRBD1 identical over 7 bases. CDR3 nucleotides: TGCGCCAGCCGAACTGACAGGGACTATGGCTACACCTTC. Its translation: CASRTDRDYGYTF.